This paragraph covers one TCR beta chain sequence. The germline gives CDR1 SGHDT, CDR2 YYEEEE. V was pared by 4 bases and J by 5 bases, with 7 bases between. The CDR3 is made up of 11 amino acids. The data derive from a study of blood T cell repertoires in COVID-19. Study information: Samples of COVID-19 (acute and convalescent) were obtained from the United States, Italy and Spain. T cells, B-cell-depleted T cells, or PBMCs provided the cDNA or gDNA that served as material.

In the study's own analysis: Scientists estimated how many nucleated cells there were by amplifying reference gene primers. Clones were read by immunoSEQ multiplex PCR, and TCRdb kept only the in-frame ones, dropping some. V, J and clone size are those of that table, while D and trimming were read from the DNA. The sample records 70,000 to 90,000 clones, 70% to 90% being singletons. The rearrangement joins TRBV5-6 to TRBJ2-7; D not certain. The sequence derives from a woman aged 80 or over with acute or convalescent COVID-19. The specimen was peripheral blood. CDR3 bases: TGTGCCAGCAGCGCTATAGACGAGCAGTACTTC. It translates to CASSAIDEQYF.